These 8 T cell receptor beta chains came from one sample sequenced in a study of blood T cell repertoires in COVID-19. The protocol was immunoSEQ multiplex PCR, while the TCRdb copy is restricted to in-frame clones and leaves out a portion. The sample has approximately 68,000 clones, around 83% seen once; the top ten hold roughly a third. Sequencing was done on a sample of peripheral blood. The receptors were sampled from an elderly woman with active or convalescent COVID-19.

The V call is TRBV2, the J call TRBJ2-3, with 12 bases aligning to TRBD2. The CDR3 runs 15 residues. Germline lookup yields CDR1 SNHLY and CDR2 FYNNEI. J lost 9 bases, V lost 7 bases, and 11 bases had no gene match. The DNA of the CDR3 is TGTGCCAGCAAAAGGACTAGCGGGGAAGGTGGGACGCAGTATTTT. Amino acid sequence: CASKRTSGEGGTQYF. Based on the CDR3 plus reference TRBV2 and TRBJ2-3, the full variable domain is EPEVTQTPSHQVTQMGQEVILRCVPISNHLYFYWYRQILGQKVEFLVSFYNNEISEKSEIFDDQFSVERPDGSNFTLKIRSTKLEDSAMYFCASKRTSGEGGTQYFGPGTRLTVL.

The V gene is TRBV19, the J gene TRBJ1-1, with D tentatively TRBD1 (6 bases). Germline V gene data show CDR1 as LNHDA and CDR2 as SQIVND (reference sequence). The V gene lost 3 bases and the J gene lost 0 bases, with 8 bases spanning the gap. The CDR3 contains 14 residues. The DNA of the CDR3 is TGTGCCAGTAGTATCCAGGGGATGAACACTGAAGCTTTCTTT. Its translation is CASSIQGMNTEAFF.

This chain connects TRBV13 to TRBJ1-5; D is undetermined. The CDR3 is 14 residues long. Between the trimmed V and J ends, which lost 1 base and 4 bases, there was a span of 8 bases. In germline, CDR1 is PRHDT, CDR2 FYEKMQ (reference sequence). The CDR3 here is CASSLVQPNQPQHF. CDR3 sequence (DNA): TGTGCCAGCAGCTTAGTACAGCCTAATCAGCCCCAGCATTTT.

The chain recombines TRBV5-6 with TRBJ1-5, with D perhaps TRBD1 (5 bases). V lost 1 base and J 5 bases, leaving 13 bases between the germline ends. The CDR3 has 15 residues. Germline lookup yields CDR1 SGHDT and CDR2 YYEEEE. CDR3 region: CASSLFPRVDQPQHF. The CDR3 DNA sequence: TGTGCCAGCAGCTTGTTTCCCAGGGTGGATCAGCCCCAGCATTTT.

This clone has only one observation. CDR3 region: CASSPPRNTEAFF. The CDR3 DNA is TGTGCCAGCAGCCCCCCTCGTAACACTGAAGCTTTCTTT. The J gene is TRBJ1-1, the V gene TRBV6-4, with D uncertain. Germline V CDR1 and CDR2: MRHNA, SNTAGT. V was trimmed by 6 bases and J by 2 bases, leaving 10 bases between them. This CDR3 region has 13 residues.

The gene calls are TRBV15 and TRBJ1-5; unclear D gene. The germline gives CDR1 LNHNV, CDR2 YYDKDF (reference sequence). V lost 1 base and J 7 bases, leaving 8 bases between the germline ends. CDR3 length: 13 amino acids. This CDR3 reads CATSRGSLQPQHF. The CDR3 DNA reads TGTGCCACCAGCAGAGGTAGTCTACAGCCCCAGCATTTT.

The J gene is TRBJ2-2, the V gene TRBV5-1; D gene uncertain. This CDR3 has 14 amino acids. Trimming left V 0 bases short and J 4 bases short, with 7 bases between. Germline V gene data show CDR1 as SGHRS and CDR2 as YFSETQ. CDR3 sequence reads: CASSLDRITGELFF. In DNA form, the CDR3 reads TGCGCCAGCAGCTTGGATAGAATCACCGGGGAGCTGTTTTTT.

This clone has just one count. The sample holds other DNA sequences that translate to the same CDR3. The J gene is TRBJ1-1, the V gene TRBV6-5; a weak D match, TRBD1 (5 bases). The CDR3 loop spans 12 amino acids. CDR1 is MNHEY, CDR2 SVGAGI, per germline. Trimming took 8 bases from V and 5 from J, leaving 12 bases between them. The CDR3 region is CASGSGGTEAFF. The CDR3 DNA reads as TGTGCCAGCGGATCGGGGGGAACTGAAGCTTTCTTT.